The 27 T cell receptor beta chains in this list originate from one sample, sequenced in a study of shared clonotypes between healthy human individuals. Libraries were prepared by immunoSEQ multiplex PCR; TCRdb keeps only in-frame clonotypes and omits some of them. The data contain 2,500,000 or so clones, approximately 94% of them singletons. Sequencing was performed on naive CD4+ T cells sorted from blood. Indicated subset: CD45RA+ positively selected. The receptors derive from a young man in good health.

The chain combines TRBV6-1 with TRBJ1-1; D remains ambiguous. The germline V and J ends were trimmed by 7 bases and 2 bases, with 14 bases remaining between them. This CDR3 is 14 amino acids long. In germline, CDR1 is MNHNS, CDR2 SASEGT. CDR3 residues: CASTYGGVNTEAFF. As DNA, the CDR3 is TGTGCCAGCACCTACGGAGGTGTCAACACTGAAGCTTTCTTT.

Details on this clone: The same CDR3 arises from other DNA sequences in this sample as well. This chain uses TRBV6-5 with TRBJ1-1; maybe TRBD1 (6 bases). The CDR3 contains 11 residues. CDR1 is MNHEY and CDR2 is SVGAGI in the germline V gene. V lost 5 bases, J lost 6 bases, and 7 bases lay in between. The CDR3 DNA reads TGTGCCAGCAGTAGGGGGGCTGAAGCTTTCTTT. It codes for CASSRGAEAFF.

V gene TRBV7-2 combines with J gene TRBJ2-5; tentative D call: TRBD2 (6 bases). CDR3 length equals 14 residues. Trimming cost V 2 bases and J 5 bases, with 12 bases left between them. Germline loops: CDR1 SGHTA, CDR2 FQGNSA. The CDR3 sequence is CASSLSSGGETQYF. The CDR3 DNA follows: TGTGCCAGCAGCTTAAGTAGCGGTGGGGAGACCCAGTACTTC. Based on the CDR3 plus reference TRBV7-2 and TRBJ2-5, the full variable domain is GAGVSQSPSNKVTEKGKDVELRCDPISGHTALYWYRQSLGQGLEFLIYFQGNSAPDKSGLPSDRFSAERTGGSVSTLTIQRTQQEDSAVYLCASSLSSGGETQYFGPGTRLLVL.

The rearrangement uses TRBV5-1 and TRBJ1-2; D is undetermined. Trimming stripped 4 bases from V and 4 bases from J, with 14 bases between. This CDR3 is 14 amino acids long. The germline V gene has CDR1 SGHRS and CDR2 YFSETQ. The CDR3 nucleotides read TGCGCCAGCAGCCCTGTAGGCAGGCCCTATGGCTACACCTTC. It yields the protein CASSPVGRPYGYTF. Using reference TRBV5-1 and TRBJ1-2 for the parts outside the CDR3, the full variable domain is KAGVTQTPRYLIKTRGQQVTLSCSPISGHRSVSWYQQTPGQGLQFLFEYFSETQRNKGNFPGRFSGRQFSNSRSEMNVSTLELGDSALYLCASSPVGRPYGYTFGSGTRLTVV.

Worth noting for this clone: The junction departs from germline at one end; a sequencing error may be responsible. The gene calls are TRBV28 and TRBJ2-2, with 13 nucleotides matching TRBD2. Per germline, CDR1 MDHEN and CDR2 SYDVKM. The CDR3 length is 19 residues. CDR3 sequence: CASSFSPGLAGFYTGELFF. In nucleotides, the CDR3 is TGTGCCAGTAGTTTTTCTCCGGGACTAGCGGGATTTTACACCGGGGAGCTGTTTTTT.

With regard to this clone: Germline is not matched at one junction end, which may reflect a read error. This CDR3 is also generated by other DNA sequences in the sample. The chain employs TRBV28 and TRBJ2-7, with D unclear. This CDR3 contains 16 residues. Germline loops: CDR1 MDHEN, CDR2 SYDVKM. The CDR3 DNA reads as TGTGCCAGCAGTTTTACGTCCCATGGGCACTCCTACGAGCAGTATTTC. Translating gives CASSFTSHGHSYEQYF.

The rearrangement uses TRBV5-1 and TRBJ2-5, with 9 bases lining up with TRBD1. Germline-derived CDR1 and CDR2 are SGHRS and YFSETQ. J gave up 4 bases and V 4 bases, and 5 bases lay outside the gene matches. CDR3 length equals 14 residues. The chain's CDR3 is CASSGGQGTETQYF. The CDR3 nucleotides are TGCGCCAGCAGCGGCGGACAGGGGACAGAGACCCAGTACTTC.

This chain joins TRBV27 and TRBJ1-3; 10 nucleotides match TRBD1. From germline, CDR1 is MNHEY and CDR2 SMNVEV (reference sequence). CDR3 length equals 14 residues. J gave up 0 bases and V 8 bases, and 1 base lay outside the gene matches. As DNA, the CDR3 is TGTGCCAGCGGGGACAGGGGCTCTGGAAACACCATATATTTT. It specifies CASGDRGSGNTIYF.

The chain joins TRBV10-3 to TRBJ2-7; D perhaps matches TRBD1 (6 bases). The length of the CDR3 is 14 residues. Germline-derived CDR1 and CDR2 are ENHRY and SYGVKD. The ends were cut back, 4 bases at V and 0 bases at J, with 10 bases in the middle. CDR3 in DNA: TGTGCCATCAGTGTAGGGGACAACTCCTACGAGCAGTACTTC. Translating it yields CAISVGDNSYEQYF.

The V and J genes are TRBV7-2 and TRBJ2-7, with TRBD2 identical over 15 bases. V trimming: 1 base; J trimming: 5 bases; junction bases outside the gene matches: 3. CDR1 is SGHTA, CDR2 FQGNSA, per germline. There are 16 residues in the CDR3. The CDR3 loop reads CASSLVGLAGGNEQYF. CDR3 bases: TGTGCCAGCAGCTTAGTGGGACTAGCGGGAGGAAACGAGCAGTACTTC.

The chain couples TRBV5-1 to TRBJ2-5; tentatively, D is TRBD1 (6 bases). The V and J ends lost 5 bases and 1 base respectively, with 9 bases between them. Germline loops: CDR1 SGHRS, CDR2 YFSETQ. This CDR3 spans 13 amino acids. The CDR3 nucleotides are TGCGCCAGCAGAACAGGGATCCAAGAGACCCAGTACTTC. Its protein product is CASRTGIQETQYF.

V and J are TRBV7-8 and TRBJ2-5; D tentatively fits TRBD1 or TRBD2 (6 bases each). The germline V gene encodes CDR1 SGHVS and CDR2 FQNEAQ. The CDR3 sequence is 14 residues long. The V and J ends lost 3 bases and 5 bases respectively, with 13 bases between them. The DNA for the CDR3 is TGTGCCAGCAGCTTTGCCACGGGGGCTGAGACCCAGTACTTC. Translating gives CASSFATGAETQYF.

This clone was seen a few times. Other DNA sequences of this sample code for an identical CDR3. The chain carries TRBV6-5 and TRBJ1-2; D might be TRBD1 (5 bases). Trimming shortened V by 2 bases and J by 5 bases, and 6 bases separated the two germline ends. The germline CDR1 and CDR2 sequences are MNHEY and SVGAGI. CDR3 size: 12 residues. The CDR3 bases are TGTGCCAGCAGTTACCAGGGTTATGGCTACACCTTC. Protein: CASSYQGYGYTF.

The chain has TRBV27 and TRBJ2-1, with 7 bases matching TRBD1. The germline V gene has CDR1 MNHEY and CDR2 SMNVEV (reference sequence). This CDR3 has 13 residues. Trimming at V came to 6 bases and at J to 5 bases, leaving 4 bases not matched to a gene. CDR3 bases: TGTGCCAGCAGAAGGGGACAGAACAATGAGCAGTTCTTC. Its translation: CASRRGQNNEQFF.

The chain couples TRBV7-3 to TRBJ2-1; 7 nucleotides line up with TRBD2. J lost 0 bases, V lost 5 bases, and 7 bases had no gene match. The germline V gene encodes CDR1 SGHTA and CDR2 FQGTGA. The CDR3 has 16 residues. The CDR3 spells CASSPLGGFSYNEQFF. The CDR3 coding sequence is TGTGCCAGCAGCCCTCTCGGGGGGTTCTCCTACAATGAGCAGTTCTTC.

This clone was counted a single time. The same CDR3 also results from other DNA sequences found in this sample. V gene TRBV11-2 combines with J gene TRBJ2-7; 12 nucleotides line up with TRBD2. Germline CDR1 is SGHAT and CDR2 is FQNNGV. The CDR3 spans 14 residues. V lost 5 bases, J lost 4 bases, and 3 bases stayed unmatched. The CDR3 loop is CASSLAGGSYEQYF. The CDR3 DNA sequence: TGTGCCAGCAGCCTAGCGGGGGGGTCTTACGAGCAGTACTTC. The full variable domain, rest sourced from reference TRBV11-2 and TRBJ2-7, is EAGVAQSPRYKIIEKRQSVAFWCNPISGHATLYWYQQILGQGPKLLIQFQNNGVVDDSQLPKDRFSAERLKGVDSTLKIQPAKLEDSAVYLCASSLAGGSYEQYFGPGTRLTVT.

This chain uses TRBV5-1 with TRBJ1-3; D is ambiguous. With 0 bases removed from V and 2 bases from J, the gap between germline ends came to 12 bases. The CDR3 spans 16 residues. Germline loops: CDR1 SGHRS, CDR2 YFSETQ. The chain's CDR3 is CASSLESGVPGNTIYF. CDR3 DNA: TGCGCCAGCAGCTTGGAGTCTGGGGTGCCTGGAAACACCATATATTTT.

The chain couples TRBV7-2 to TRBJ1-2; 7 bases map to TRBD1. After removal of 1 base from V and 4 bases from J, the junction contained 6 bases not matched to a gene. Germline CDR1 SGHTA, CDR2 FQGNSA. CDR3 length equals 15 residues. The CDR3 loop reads CASSLGRDRFYGYTF. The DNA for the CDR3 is TGTGCCAGCAGCTTAGGCCGGGACAGATTCTATGGCTACACCTTC. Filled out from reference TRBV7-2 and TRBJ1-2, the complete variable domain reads GAGVSQSPSNKVTEKGKDVELRCDPISGHTALYWYRQSLGQGLEFLIYFQGNSAPDKSGLPSDRFSAERTGGSVSTLTIQRTQQEDSAVYLCASSLGRDRFYGYTFGSGTRLTVV.

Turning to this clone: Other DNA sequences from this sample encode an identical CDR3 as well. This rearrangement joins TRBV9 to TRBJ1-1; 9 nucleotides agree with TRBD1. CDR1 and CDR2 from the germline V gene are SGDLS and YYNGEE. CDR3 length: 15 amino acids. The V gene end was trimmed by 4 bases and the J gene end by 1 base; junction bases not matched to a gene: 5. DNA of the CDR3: TGTGCCAGCAGCCCACGGACAGGGGCGAACACTGAAGCTTTCTTT. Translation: CASSPRTGANTEAFF. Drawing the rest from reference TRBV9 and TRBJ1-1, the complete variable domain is DSGVTQTPKHLITATGQRVTLRCSPRSGDLSVYWYQQSLDQGLQFLIQYYNGEERAKGNILERFSAQQFPDLHSELNLSSLELGDSALYFCASSPRTGANTEAFFGQGTRLTVV.

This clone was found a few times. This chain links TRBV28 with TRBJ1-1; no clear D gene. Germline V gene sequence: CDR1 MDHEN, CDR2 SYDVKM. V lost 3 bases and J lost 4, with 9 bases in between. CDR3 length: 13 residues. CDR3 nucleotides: TGTGCCAGCAGTTTCTACCCAGGCACTGAAGCTTTCTTT. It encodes CASSFYPGTEAFF.

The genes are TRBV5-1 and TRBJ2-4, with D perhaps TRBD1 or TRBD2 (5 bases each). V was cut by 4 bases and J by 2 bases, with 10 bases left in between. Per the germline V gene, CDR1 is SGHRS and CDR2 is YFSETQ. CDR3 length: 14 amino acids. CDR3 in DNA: TGCGCCAGCAGCATGGGGGATCCCAAAAACATTCAGTACTTC. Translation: CASSMGDPKNIQYF.

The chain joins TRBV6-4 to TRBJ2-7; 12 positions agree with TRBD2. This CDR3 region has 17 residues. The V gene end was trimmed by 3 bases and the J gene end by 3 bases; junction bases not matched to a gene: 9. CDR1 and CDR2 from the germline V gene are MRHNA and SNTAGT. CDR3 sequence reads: CASSELTSGGRGYEQYF. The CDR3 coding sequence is TGTGCCAGCAGTGAACTTACTAGCGGGGGGAGGGGCTACGAGCAGTACTTC.

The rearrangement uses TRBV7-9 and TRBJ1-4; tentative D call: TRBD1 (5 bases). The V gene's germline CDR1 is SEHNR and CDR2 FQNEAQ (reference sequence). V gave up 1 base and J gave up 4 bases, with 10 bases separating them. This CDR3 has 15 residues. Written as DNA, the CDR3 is TGTGCCAGCAGCTTAGAATGGGGCGGTAATGAAAAACTGTTTTTT. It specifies CASSLEWGGNEKLFF. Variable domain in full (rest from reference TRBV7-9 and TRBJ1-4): DTGVSQNPRHKITKRGQNVTFRCDPISEHNRLYWYRQTLGQGPEFLTYFQNEAQLEKSRLLSDRFSAERPKGSFSTLEIQRTEQGDSAMYLCASSLEWGGNEKLFFGSGTQLSVL.

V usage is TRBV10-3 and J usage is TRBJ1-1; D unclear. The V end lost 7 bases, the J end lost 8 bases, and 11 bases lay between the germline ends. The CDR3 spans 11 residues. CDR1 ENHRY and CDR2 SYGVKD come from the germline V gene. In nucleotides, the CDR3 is TGTGCCATCATGTCCGGGAACGAAGCTTTCTTT. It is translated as CAIMSGNEAFF.

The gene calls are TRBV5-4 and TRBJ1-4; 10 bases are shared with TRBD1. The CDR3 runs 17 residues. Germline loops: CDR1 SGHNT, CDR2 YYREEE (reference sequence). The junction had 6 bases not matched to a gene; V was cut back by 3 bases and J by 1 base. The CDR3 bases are TGTGCCAGCAGCTCCGGGACAGGGGTTGGAACTAATGAAAAACTGTTTTTT. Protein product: CASSSGTGVGTNEKLFF.

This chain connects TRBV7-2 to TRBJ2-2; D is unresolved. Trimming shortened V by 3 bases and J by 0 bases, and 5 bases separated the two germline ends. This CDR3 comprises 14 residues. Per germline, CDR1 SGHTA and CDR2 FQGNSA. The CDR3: CASSFGANTGELFF. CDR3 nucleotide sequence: TGTGCCAGCAGCTTCGGTGCGAACACCGGGGAGCTGTTTTTT.

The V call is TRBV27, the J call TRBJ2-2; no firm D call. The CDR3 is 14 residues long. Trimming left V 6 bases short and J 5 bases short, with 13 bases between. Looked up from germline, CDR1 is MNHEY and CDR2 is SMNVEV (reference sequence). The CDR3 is CASRNLITTGELFF. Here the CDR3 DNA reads TGTGCCAGCAGGAACTTAATAACAACCGGGGAGCTGTTTTTT.